This T cell receptor beta chain emerged from a study of blood T cell repertoires in COVID-19. The germline gives CDR1 SGHVS, CDR2 FNYEAQ. The CDR3 has 17 amino acids. V lost 0 bases and J lost 13; bases outside the gene matches: 13. Profiling relied on immunoSEQ multiplex PCR, and the TCRdb table lists in-frame clones only, not all of them. There are about 370,000 clones in the sample; 87% occur only once, and over 9.5% lies in the top ten. This TCR was sampled from a woman in her 30s with COVID-19, enrolled during active disease. The rearrangement links TRBV7-6 to TRBJ2-1; 12 nucleotides agree with TRBD2. Source material: peripheral blood. The CDR3 bases are TGTGCCAGCAGCTTAGCTGACCATACTAGCGGGAGGCCCCCTCAGTTCTTC. This translates into CASSLADHTSGRPPQFF.